Detailed here is one T cell receptor (beta chain). The data derive from a study of blood T cell repertoires in COVID-19. Across the study: The United States, Italy and Spain provided the acute and convalescent COVID-19 samples. From T cells, B-cell-depleted T cells, or PBMCs came the material, which was cDNA or gDNA.

The authors' processing: Nucleated cell number was recorded as an estimate derived from reference gene primer amplification. TCRdb's copy holds only in-frame clones and misses some; the assay was immunoSEQ multiplex PCR. That table furnishes V, J and clone size, whereas the DNA furnished D and trimming. The top ten hold 8% to 9% of the sample, which has approximately 54,000 clones, approximately 90% seen once. Sequencing was performed on peripheral blood. This receptor was obtained from a woman aged 40 to 50 with active COVID-19.

Here the CDR3 reads CASSVLHQTTGNQPQHF. CDR3 DNA: TGTGCCAGCAGTGTTTTACACCAGACAACGGGCAATCAGCCCCAGCATTTT. This chain joins TRBV27 and TRBJ1-5; no clear D gene. The CDR3 is 17 residues long. Looked up from germline, CDR1 is MNHEY and CDR2 is SMNVEV (reference sequence). V lost 5 bases and J 2 bases, leaving 19 bases between the germline ends.